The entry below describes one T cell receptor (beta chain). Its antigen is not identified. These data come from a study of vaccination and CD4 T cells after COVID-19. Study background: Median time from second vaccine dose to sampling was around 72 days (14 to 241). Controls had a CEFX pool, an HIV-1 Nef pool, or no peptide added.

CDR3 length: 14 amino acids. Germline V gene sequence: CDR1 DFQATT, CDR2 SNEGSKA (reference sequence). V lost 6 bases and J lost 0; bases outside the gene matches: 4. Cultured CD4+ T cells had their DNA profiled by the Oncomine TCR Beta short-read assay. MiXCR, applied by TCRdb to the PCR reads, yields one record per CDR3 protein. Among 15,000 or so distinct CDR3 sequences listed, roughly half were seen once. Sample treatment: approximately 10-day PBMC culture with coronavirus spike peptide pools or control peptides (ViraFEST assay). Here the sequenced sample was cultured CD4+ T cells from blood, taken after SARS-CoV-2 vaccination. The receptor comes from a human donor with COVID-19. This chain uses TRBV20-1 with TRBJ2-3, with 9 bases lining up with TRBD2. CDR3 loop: CSAVAGASTDTQYF. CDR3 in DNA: TGCAGTGCCGTAGCGGGGGCCAGCACAGATACGCAGTATTTT.